This record concerns one TCR beta chain sequence. Antigen: not known. The sample comes from a study of shared clonotypes between healthy human individuals. Study in general: With ages of 18 to 49, the donors were two women and a few men.

The trim removed 3 bases at V and 4 bases at J, leaving 10 bases unmatched. Germline values: CDR1 SGHRS, CDR2 YFSETQ. This CDR3 has 16 residues. Repertoires were generated with immunoSEQ multiplex PCR, while TCRdb's copy carries only in-frame clones and drops some. The sample yields a few hundred thousand clones, 60% to 80% seen once. General study results and limits: Shared clonotypes: approximately 5% naive CD4, roughly 3.5% naive CD8, about 2.5% memory CD4, 0.35% to 0.5% memory CD8. Generation of non-shared clonotypes was less probable than generation of clonotypes shared by all four donors.

Each of the donors was a healthy adult who was HIV-negative and had not had a recent acute infection or vaccination. This receptor was identified in a man younger than 40 in good health. Sequencing used memory CD4+ T cells sorted from blood. Subset given: CD45RA-negative fraction. This sequence joins TRBV5-1 and TRBJ2-1, with 7 bases identical to TRBD2. The CDR3 sequence: CASSSGLNGGYNEQFF. In nucleotides, the CDR3 is TGCGCCAGCAGCTCAGGACTCAACGGGGGGTACAATGAGCAGTTCTTC.